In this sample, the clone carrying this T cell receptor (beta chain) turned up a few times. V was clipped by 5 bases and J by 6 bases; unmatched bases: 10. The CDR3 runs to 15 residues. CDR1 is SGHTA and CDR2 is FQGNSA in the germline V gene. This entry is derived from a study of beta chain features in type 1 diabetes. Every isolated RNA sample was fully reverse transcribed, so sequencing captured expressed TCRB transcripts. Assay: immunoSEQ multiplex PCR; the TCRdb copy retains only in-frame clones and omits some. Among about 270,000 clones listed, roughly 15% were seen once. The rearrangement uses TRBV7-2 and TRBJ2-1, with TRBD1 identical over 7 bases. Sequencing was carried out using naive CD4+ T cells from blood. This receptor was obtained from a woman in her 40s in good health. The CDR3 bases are TGTGCCAGCAGCCGGGACAGTAGTTTTGGCAATGAGCAGTTCTTC. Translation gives CASSRDSSFGNEQFF.